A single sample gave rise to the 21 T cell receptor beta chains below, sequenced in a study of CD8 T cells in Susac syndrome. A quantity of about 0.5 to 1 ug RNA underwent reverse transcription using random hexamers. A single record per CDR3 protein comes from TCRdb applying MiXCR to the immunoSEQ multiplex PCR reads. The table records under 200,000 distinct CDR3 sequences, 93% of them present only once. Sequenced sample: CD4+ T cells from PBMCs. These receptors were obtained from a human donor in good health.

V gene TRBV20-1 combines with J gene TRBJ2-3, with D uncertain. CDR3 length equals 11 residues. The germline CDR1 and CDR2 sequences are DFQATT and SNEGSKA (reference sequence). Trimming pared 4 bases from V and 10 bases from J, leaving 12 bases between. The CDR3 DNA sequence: TGCAGTGCTACTAACGGCCTTTCGCAGTATTTT. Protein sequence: CSATNGLSQYF.

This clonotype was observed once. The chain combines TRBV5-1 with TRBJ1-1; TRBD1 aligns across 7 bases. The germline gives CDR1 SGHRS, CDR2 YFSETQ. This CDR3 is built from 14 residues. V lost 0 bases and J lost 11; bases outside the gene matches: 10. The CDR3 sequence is CASSLATGAPKAFF. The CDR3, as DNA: TGCGCCAGCAGCTTGGCTACAGGGGCACCTAAGGCTTTCTTT.

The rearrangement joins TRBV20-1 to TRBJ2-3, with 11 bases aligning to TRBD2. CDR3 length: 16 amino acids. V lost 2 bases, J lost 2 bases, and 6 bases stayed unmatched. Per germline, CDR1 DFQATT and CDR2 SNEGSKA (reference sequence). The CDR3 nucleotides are TGCAGTGCTAGATACGCTAGCGGGGGGAACACAGATACGCAGTATTTT. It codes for CSARYASGGNTDTQYF.

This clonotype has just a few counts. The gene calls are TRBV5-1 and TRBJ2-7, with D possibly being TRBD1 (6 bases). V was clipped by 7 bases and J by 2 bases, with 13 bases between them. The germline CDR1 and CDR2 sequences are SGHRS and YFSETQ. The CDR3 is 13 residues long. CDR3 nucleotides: TGCGCCAGCTGGGACACGCTGACCTACGAGCAGTACTTC. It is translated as CASWDTLTYEQYF. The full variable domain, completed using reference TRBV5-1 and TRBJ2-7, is KAGVTQTPRYLIKTRGQQVTLSCSPISGHRSVSWYQQTPGQGLQFLFEYFSETQRNKGNFPGRFSGRQFSNSRSEMNVSTLELGDSALYLCASWDTLTYEQYFGPGTRLTVT.

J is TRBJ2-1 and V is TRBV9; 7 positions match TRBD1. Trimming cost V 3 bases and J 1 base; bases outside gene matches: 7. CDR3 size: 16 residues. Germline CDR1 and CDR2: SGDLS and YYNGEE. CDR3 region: CASSARDRVSYNEQFF. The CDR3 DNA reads TGTGCCAGCAGCGCCCGAGACAGGGTTTCCTACAATGAGCAGTTCTTC. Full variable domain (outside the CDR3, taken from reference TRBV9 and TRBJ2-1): DSGVTQTPKHLITATGQRVTLRCSPRSGDLSVYWYQQSLDQGLQFLIQYYNGEERAKGNILERFSAQQFPDLHSELNLSSLELGDSALYFCASSARDRVSYNEQFFGPGTRLTVL.

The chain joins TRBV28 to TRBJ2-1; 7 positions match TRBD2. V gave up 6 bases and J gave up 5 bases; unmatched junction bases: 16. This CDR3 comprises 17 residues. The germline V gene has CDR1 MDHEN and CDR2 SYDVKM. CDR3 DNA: TGTGCCAGCAGCCTCGGGGGATGGGGCGGGAGAAACAATGAGCAGTTCTTC. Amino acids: CASSLGGWGGRNNEQFF.

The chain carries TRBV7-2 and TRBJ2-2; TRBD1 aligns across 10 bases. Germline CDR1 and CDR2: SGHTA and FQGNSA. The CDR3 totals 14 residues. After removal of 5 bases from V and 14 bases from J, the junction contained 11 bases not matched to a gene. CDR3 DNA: TGTGCCAGCAGCCTTAGTATAGCGACAGGGGGCCTGTTTTTT. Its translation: CASSLSIATGGLFF.

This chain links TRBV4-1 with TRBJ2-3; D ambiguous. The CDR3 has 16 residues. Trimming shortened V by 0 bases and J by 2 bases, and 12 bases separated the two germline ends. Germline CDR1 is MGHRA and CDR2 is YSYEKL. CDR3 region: CASSQDLGINTDTQYF. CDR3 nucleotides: TGCGCCAGCAGCCAAGATCTGGGAATCAACACAGATACGCAGTATTTT.

In DNA, the CDR3 is TGCAGCGGAGCAACCGGGACGGCTGGAAACACCATATATTTT. Protein sequence: CSGATGTAGNTIYF. The V and J genes are TRBV29-1 and TRBJ1-3; the D gene is possibly TRBD1 (5 bases). The V end was cut by 7 bases, the J end by 2 bases, with 15 bases between. The CDR3 length is 14 residues. In germline, CDR1 is SQVTM, CDR2 ANQGSEA.

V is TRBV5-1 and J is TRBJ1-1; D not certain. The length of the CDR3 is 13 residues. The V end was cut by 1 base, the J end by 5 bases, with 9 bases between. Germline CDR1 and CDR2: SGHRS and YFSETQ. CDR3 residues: CASSLLVGTEAFF. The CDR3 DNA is TGCGCCAGCAGCTTGTTGGTAGGAACTGAAGCTTTCTTT.

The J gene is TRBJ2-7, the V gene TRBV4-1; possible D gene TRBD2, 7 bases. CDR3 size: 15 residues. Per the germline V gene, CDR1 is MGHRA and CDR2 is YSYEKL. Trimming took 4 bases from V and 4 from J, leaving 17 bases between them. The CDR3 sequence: CASSLNRGGIYEQYF. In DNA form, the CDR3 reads TGCGCCAGCAGCCTTAATAGGGGGGGCATTTACGAGCAGTACTTC.

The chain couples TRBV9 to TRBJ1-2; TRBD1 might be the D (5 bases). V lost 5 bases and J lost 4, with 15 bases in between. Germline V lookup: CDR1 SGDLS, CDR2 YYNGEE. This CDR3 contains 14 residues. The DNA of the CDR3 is TGTGCCAGCAGGGGACGGAAAGATACCTATGGCTACACCTTC. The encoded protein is CASRGRKDTYGYTF.

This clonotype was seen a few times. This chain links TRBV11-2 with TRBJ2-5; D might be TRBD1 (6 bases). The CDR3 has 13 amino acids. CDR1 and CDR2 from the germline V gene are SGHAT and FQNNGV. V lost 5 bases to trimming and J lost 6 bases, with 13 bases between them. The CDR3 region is CASSRQTGKTQYF. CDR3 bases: TGTGCCAGCAGCCGTCAAACAGGGAAGACCCAGTACTTC.

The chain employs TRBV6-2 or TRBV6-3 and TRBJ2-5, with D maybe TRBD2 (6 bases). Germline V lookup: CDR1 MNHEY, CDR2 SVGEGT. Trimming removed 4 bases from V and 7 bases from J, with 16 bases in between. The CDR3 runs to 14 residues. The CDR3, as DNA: TGTGCCAGCAGTTGCGGCCTGGGGGGTATGACCCAGTACTTC. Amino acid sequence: CASSCGLGGMTQYF.

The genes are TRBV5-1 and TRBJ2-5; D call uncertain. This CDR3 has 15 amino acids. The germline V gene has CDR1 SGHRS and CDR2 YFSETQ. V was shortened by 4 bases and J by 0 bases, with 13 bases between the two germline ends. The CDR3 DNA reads TGCGCCAGCAGCCCCTGGTGGGCCAACCAAGAGACCCAGTACTTC. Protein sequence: CASSPWWANQETQYF.

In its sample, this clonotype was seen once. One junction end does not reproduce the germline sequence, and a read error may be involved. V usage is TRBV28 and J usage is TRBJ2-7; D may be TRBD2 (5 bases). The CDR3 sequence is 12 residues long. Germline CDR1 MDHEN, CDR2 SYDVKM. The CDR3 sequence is CASSPPAARLFF. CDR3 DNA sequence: TGTGCCAGCAGTCCTCCAGCGGCCAGGTTATTCTTC.

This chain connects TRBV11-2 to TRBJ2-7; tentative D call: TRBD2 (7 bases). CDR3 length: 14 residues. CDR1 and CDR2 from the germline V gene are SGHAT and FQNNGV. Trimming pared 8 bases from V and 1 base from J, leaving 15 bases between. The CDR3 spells CASGRDTASYEQYF. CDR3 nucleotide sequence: TGTGCCAGCGGGAGGGACACGGCTTCCTACGAGCAGTACTTC.

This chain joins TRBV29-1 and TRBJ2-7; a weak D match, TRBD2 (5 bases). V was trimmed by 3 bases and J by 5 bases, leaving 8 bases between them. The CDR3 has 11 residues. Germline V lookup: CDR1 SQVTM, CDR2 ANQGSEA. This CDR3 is CSVELRDEQYF. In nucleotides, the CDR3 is TGCAGCGTTGAGTTGAGGGACGAGCAGTACTTC.

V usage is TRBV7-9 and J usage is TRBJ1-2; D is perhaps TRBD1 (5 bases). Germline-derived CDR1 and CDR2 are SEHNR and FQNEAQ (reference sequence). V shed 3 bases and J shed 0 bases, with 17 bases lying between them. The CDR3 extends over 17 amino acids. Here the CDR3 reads CASSFYLTGPANYGYTF. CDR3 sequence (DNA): TGTGCCAGCAGCTTTTACCTAACAGGCCCAGCTAACTATGGCTACACCTTC.

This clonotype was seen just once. This CDR3 is CASSLSGTGVFGYTF. Here the CDR3 DNA reads TGCGCCAGCAGCTTATCCGGGACAGGGGTTTTTGGCTACACCTTC. The chain combines TRBV5-1 with TRBJ1-2; 10 nucleotides align to TRBD1. This CDR3 is built from 15 residues. Germline CDR1 and CDR2: SGHRS and YFSETQ. Trimming cost V 2 bases and J 7 bases; bases outside gene matches: 8.

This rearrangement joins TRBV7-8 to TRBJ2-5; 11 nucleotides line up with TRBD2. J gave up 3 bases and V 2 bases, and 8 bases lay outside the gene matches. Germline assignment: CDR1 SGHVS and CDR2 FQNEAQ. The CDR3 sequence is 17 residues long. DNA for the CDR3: TGTGCCAGCAGCTTAAGGAGACTAGCGGGGACCGAAGAGACCCAGTACTTC. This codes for CASSLRRLAGTEETQYF.